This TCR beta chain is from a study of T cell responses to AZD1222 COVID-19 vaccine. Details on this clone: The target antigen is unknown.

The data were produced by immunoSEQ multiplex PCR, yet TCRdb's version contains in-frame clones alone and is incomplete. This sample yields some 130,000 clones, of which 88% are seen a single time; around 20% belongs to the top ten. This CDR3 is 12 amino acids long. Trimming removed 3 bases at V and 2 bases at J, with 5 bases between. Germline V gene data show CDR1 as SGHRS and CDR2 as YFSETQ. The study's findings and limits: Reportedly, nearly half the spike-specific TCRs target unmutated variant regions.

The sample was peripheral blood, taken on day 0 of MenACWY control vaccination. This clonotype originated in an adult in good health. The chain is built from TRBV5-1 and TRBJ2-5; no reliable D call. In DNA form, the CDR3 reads TGCGCCAGCAGCTGGGCTCAAGAGACCCAGTACTTC. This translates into CASSWAQETQYF.